These 19 T cell receptor beta chains were all obtained from the same sample, sequenced in a study of graft-versus-host responses after intestinal transplantation. Sequenced by immunoSEQ multiplex PCR; TCRdb stores in-frame clones only, minus some. The repertoire holds under 45,000 clones, with 80% to 95% as singletons. The material was PBMCs, obtained 700 to 850 days after intestinal transplantation. All receptors come from a human patient who received an intestinal transplant, so some T cells may come from the graft donor.

This clone is medium-sized. The CDR3: CASSEAGHTEAFF. In DNA, the CDR3 is TGTGCCAGCAGTGAAGCGGGACACACTGAAGCTTTCTTT. J is TRBJ1-1 and V is TRBV6-1; D possibly corresponds to TRBD1 (5 bases). Trimming pared 0 bases from V and 3 bases from J, leaving 5 bases between. The CDR3 extends over 13 amino acids. CDR1 is MNHNS, CDR2 SASEGT, per germline.

The V call is TRBV7-9, the J call TRBJ2-5; 9 nucleotides align to TRBD2. V trimming: 3 bases; J trimming: 3 bases; junction bases outside the gene matches: 5. Germline loops: CDR1 SEHNR, CDR2 FQNEAQ (reference sequence). The CDR3 is made up of 15 amino acids. CDR3 region: CASSFSSGVEETQYF. CDR3 in DNA: TGTGCCAGCAGCTTCTCTAGCGGGGTCGAAGAGACCCAGTACTTC.

This rearrangement joins TRBV9 to TRBJ2-3; D is ambiguous. Germline V gene lookup returns CDR1 SGDLS and CDR2 YYNGEE. The CDR3 runs to 15 residues. V lost 3 bases, J lost 5 bases, and 16 bases lay in between. This chain's CDR3 is CASSANSEMGDTQYF. CDR3 coding DNA: TGTGCCAGCAGCGCAAACTCCGAAATGGGAGATACGCAGTATTTT.

The CDR3 DNA sequence: TGTGCCAGCAGCTCCAACCCCGGGACAGGGATGTCAGATACGCAGTATTTT. Protein product: CASSSNPGTGMSDTQYF. The rearrangement joins TRBV9 to TRBJ2-3; 9 nucleotides match TRBD1. V dropped 4 bases and J dropped 4; count of bases not matched to a gene: 13. In germline, CDR1 is SGDLS, CDR2 YYNGEE. The CDR3 totals 17 residues.

The chain links TRBV9 to TRBJ2-5; 7 nucleotides line up with TRBD2. The junction had 5 bases not matched to a gene; V was cut back by 1 base and J by 5 bases. The CDR3 is 14 residues long. The germline V gene has CDR1 SGDLS and CDR2 YYNGEE. Written as DNA, the CDR3 is TGTGCCAGCAGCGTAATAGGGGAGGGGGAGACCCAGTACTTC. It codes for CASSVIGEGETQYF.

This clone was seen once. The chain couples TRBV6-1 to TRBJ1-1; 9 bases line up with TRBD1. There are 14 residues in the CDR3. Germline trimming cut 8 bases from V and 4 bases from J; bases unmatched to any gene: 8. Germline V gene sequence: CDR1 MNHNS, CDR2 SASEGT. The CDR3 DNA reads TGTGCCAGCGTAGCCGGGACAGGGTTCACTGAAGCTTTCTTT. This sequence encodes CASVAGTGFTEAFF.

In its sample, this clone was seen a few times. This chain links TRBV11-2 with TRBJ1-1; D remains ambiguous. The V gene's germline CDR1 is SGHAT and CDR2 FQNNGV. V lost 2 bases to trimming and J lost 2 bases, with 12 bases between them. The CDR3 sequence is 15 residues long. CDR3 loop: CASSLFAGTNTEAFF. DNA for the CDR3: TGTGCCAGCAGCTTATTCGCAGGAACAAACACTGAAGCTTTCTTT.

Here the CDR3 DNA reads TGTGCCAGCAGCCTCGGACTAGCGGGAGGAGAAGAGACCCAGTACTTC. It yields the protein CASSLGLAGGEETQYF. J is TRBJ2-5 and V is TRBV7-7, with TRBD2 matching 14 bases. This CDR3 spans 16 amino acids. Per germline, CDR1 SSHAT and CDR2 FNYEAQ (reference sequence). The junction had 5 bases not matched to a gene; V was cut back by 5 bases and J by 3 bases.

This clone came up once. The rearrangement uses TRBV2 and TRBJ2-3; no clear D. V was pared by 7 bases and J by 0 bases, with 14 bases between. The CDR3 is 15 residues long. Germline V gene lookup returns CDR1 SNHLY and CDR2 FYNNEI. DNA of the CDR3: TGTGCCAGCAATGGGTGGGGTGGGAGCACAGATACGCAGTATTTT. Encoded protein: CASNGWGGSTDTQYF.

This clone was recorded only once. This chain uses TRBV5-4 with TRBJ1-2; a weak D match, TRBD1 (6 bases). The germline CDR1 and CDR2 sequences are SGHNT and YYREEE (reference sequence). The CDR3 is made up of 13 amino acids. V dropped 6 bases and J dropped 2 bases, with 11 bases sitting between them. CDR3 DNA: TGTGCCAGCACGCCGGACAGAAACTATGGCTACACCTTC. Translation gives CASTPDRNYGYTF.

V usage is TRBV7-2 and J usage is TRBJ1-4; TRBD1 is a possible D gene (5 bases). Trimming removed 2 bases at V and 4 bases at J, with 17 bases between. CDR1 and CDR2 (germline): SGHTA, FQGNSA. CDR3 length: 17 residues. Written as DNA, the CDR3 is TGTGCCAGCAGCTTACCGACAGCCGAGGGCGGTAATGAAAAACTGTTTTTT. Encoded protein: CASSLPTAEGGNEKLFF.

This rearrangement joins TRBV16 to TRBJ1-2; the match to TRBD1 covers 10 bases. V lost 0 bases, J lost 4 bases, and 11 bases stayed unmatched. CDR1 and CDR2 from the germline V gene are KGHSY and FQNENV. The CDR3 extends over 18 amino acids. CDR3 bases: TGTGCCAGCAGCCAATCGGGGCCGCGACAGGGGGCACCCTATGGCTACACCTTC. Protein sequence: CASSQSGPRQGAPYGYTF.

This chain joins TRBV6-5 and TRBJ1-4, with D uncertain. CDR3 length: 15 residues. CDR1 and CDR2 (germline): MNHEY, SVGAGI. The V end lost 6 bases, the J end lost 10 bases, and 21 bases lay between the germline ends. The CDR3 DNA follows: TGTGCCAGCAGAGACCCTCTGGACGCATCGGGAAAACTGTTTTTT. This translates into CASRDPLDASGKLFF.

The J gene is TRBJ2-5, the V gene TRBV4-1; 9 positions agree with TRBD2. J lost 4 bases, V lost 4 bases, and 13 bases had no gene match. The germline V gene has CDR1 MGHRA and CDR2 YSYEKL. The CDR3 length is 17 residues. The CDR3 spells CASSPRPEERGAETQYF. Here the CDR3 DNA reads TGCGCCAGCAGCCCTCGCCCTGAGGAGCGGGGGGCAGAGACCCAGTACTTC.

The chain has TRBV5-1 and TRBJ2-3; 16 bases are a match to TRBD2. Germline values: CDR1 SGHRS, CDR2 YFSETQ. Germline trimming cut 4 bases from V and 4 bases from J; bases unmatched to any gene: 6. The CDR3 sequence is 17 residues long. The CDR3 DNA reads as TGCGCCAGCAGCCCCGGGACTAGCGGGGGGGCCGCAGATACGCAGTATTTT. Residues: CASSPGTSGGAADTQYF.

The rearrangement links TRBV28 to TRBJ1-1; D is unclear. CDR1 is MDHEN, CDR2 SYDVKM, per germline. The CDR3 contains 10 residues. Trimming shortened V by 10 bases and J by 7 bases, and 10 bases separated the two germline ends. In nucleotides, the CDR3 is TGTGCCACCCGAAACCGTGAAGCTTTCTTT. Translating it yields CATRNREAFF.

This sequence joins TRBV4-1 and TRBJ1-3; 7 nucleotides line up with TRBD1. The germline V gene has CDR1 MGHRA and CDR2 YSYEKL. The CDR3 loop spans 17 amino acids. The junction had 13 bases not matched to a gene; V was cut back by 5 bases and J by 3 bases. The DNA of the CDR3 is TGCGCCAGCAGCGCGGGACCGGGACAGATCCTTGGAAACACCATATATTTT. This encodes CASSAGPGQILGNTIYF.

The rearrangement links TRBV21-1 to TRBJ2-1; the table's TRBD1 call for D was not verified on the DNA. TRBV21-1 is designated a pseudogene. The CDR3 length is 15 residues. The CDR3: CASASRDRDFNEQFF. The CDR3 region has the DNA TGTGCCAGCGCATCCCGGGACAGGGATTTCAATGAGCAGTTCTTC.

The V gene is TRBV5-1, the J gene TRBJ2-7; D possibly corresponds to TRBD1 (6 bases). The V end was cut by 4 bases, the J end by 2 bases, with 16 bases between. Germline V gene lookup returns CDR1 SGHRS and CDR2 YFSETQ. The CDR3 is made up of 15 amino acids. This CDR3 reads CASSLGTLYTYEQYF. The CDR3 DNA reads as TGCGCCAGCAGCCTCGGGACACTTTATACCTACGAGCAGTACTTC.